This T cell receptor (beta chain) was captured by sequencing in a study of cytomegalovirus exposure and HLA in healthy donors. Study findings and constraints: The listing of roughly 160 TCR beta chains classed them as cytomegalovirus-associated.

A word on this clone: The antigen is unknown.

Amplification used 60 Vbeta primers and 13 Jbeta primers. The protocol was immunoSEQ multiplex PCR, while the TCRdb copy is restricted to in-frame clones and leaves out a portion. Of 90,000 to 100,000 clones detected, about 80% appear once; the ten largest clones hold just over 0.75%. The sequence was obtained from a woman aged 55-70 years in good health and CMV-seronegative. Input material: PBMCs.

In DNA, the CDR3 is TGTGCCAGCAGAGGACAAAGCAATCAGCCCCAGCATTTT. This translates into CASRGQSNQPQHF. V and J are TRBV21-1 and TRBJ1-5; the DNA was not used to check the table's D call, TRBD1. TRBV21-1 is noted as a pseudogene. The CDR3 sequence is 13 residues long.